The next 9 T cell receptor beta chains were all read from a single sample in a study of T cell responses to AZD1222 COVID-19 vaccine (dated by TCRdb to the early 2020s). The library was prepared using the immunoSEQ multiplex PCR assay. TCRdb holds this immuneACCESS table with in-frame rearrangements only. Some clones are missing; in checked studies, unresolved V genes explain under half, and the rest has no known cause. The sample table lists tens of thousands of clones, 60% to 80% of them with a count of one. 20% to 25% of the sample is held by the ten biggest clonotypes. The label giving this sample's time point can be read as: baseline before first vaccination. The source material was peripheral blood, sampled on day 0 of AZD1222 vaccination. Every receptor here comes from an adult in good health.

This clone was detected only a few times. CDR3 DNA: TGCGCCAGCGGAATTCGCGCAGAAGAGCAGTTCTTC. This gives the protein CASGIRAEEQFF. The genes are TRBV5-1 and TRBJ2-1; no clear D. V dropped 7 bases and J dropped 10 bases, with 15 bases sitting between them. The CDR3 extends over 12 amino acids. Per germline, CDR1 SGHRS and CDR2 YFSETQ.

The V and J genes are TRBV30 and TRBJ2-1; 9 nucleotides match TRBD2. The CDR3 extends over 15 amino acids. Germline CDR1 GTSNPN, CDR2 SVGIG (reference sequence). The V and J ends lost 1 base and 4 bases, in that order; junction bases with no gene match: 5. The CDR3 protein is CAWSAQSGGYNEQFF. CDR3 DNA sequence: TGTGCCTGGAGTGCCCAGAGCGGGGGGTACAATGAGCAGTTCTTC.

The chain recombines TRBV10-3 with TRBJ2-1, with D possibly matching TRBD2 (6 bases). V was trimmed by 3 bases and J by 1 base, leaving 7 bases between them. Germline V gives CDR1 ENHRY, CDR2 SYGVKD. The CDR3 runs to 14 residues. The CDR3 DNA is TGTGCCATCAGTGATAGCGGTTCCTACAATGAGCAGTTCTTC. Its translation is CAISDSGSYNEQFF.

The CDR3 sequence: CASSLGSGLRIGAFF. The CDR3 DNA follows: TGTGCCAGCAGCTTAGGCTCAGGATTGCGGATCGGAGCTTTCTTT. V usage is TRBV7-8 and J usage is TRBJ1-1; D is ambiguous. Per the germline V gene, CDR1 is SGHVS and CDR2 is FQNEAQ. The CDR3 covers 15 residues. Trimming pared 1 base from V and 10 bases from J, leaving 19 bases between.

The CDR3 coding sequence is TGTGCCAGCTCAAGGAGGCGGGGAGAGACCCAGTACTTC. Protein: CASSRRRGETQYF. This chain links TRBV7-2 with TRBJ2-5, with D perhaps TRBD2 (6 bases). This CDR3 contains 13 residues. The germline V gene has CDR1 SGHTA and CDR2 FQGNSA. V shed 8 bases and J shed 4 bases, with 14 bases lying between them.

This clone was seen repeatedly, ten times or more. This rearrangement joins TRBV11-2 to TRBJ2-7; no definite D call. Trimming took 4 bases from V and 0 from J, leaving 1 base between them. This CDR3 has 11 residues. The V gene's germline CDR1 is SGHAT and CDR2 FQNNGV. The CDR3 region is CASSYSYEQYF. The CDR3 DNA is TGTGCCAGCAGCTACTCCTACGAGCAGTACTTC.

This sequence joins TRBV15 and TRBJ2-3, with TRBD2 identical over 7 bases. The CDR3 length is 16 residues. With 0 bases clipped from V and 4 bases from J, the junction kept 7 bases outside the gene matches. Germline CDR1 is LNHNV and CDR2 is YYDKDF (reference sequence). CDR3 nucleotide sequence: TGTGCCACCAGCAGAGATTATGGGAGGGGTGCAGATACGCAGTATTTT. Translated, it gives CATSRDYGRGADTQYF. Combining the CDR3 with reference TRBV15 and TRBJ2-3 gives the whole variable domain DAMVIQNPRYQVTQFGKPVTLSCSQTLNHNVMYWYQQKSSQAPKLLFHYYDKDFNNEADTPDNFQSRRPNTSFCFLDIRSPGLGDTAMYLCATSRDYGRGADTQYFGPGTRLTVL.

The rearrangement joins TRBV6-2 or TRBV6-3 to TRBJ2-7; D call uncertain. The germline CDR1 and CDR2 sequences are MNHEY and SVGEGT. There are 18 residues in the CDR3. V was trimmed by 2 bases and J by 3 bases, leaving 23 bases between them. The CDR3 here is CASSYMAVAVTPRYEQYF. The CDR3 nucleotides are TGTGCCAGCAGTTACATGGCAGTAGCTGTAACCCCTCGCTACGAGCAGTACTTC.

The chain uses TRBV27 and TRBJ2-5; D gene unclear. Deletions cut 2 bases from V and 0 bases from J, with 13 bases between. The CDR3 extends over 16 amino acids. CDR1 MNHEY and CDR2 SMNVEV come from the germline V gene (reference sequence). The CDR3 DNA reads as TGTGCCAGCAGTTTACCCCGGTCCCGGTACCAAGAGACCCAGTACTTC. This translates into CASSLPRSRYQETQYF.